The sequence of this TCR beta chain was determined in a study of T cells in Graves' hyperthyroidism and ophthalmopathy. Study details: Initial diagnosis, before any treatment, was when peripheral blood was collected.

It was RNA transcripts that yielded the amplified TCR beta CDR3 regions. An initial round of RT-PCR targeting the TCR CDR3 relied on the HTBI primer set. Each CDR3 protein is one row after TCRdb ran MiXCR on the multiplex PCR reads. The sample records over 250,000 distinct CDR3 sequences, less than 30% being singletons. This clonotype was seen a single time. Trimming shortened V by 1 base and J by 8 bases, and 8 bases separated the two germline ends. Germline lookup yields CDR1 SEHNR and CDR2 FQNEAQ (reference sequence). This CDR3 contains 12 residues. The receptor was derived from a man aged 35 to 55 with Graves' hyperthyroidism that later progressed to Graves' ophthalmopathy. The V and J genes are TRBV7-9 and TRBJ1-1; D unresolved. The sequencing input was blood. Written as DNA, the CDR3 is TGTGCCAGCAGCTTAGACAGCGCGGAAGCTTTCTTT. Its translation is CASSLDSAEAFF.